This TCR beta chain was captured in a study of resident and recirculating memory T cells in vitiligo. Study-wide context: Each patient gave two lesional and two nonlesional epidermal shave biopsies, plus PBMCs.

The CDR3 is 12 residues long. V was shortened by 7 bases and J by 6 bases, with 13 bases between the two germline ends. Germline V gene lookup returns CDR1 MGHDK and CDR2 SYGVNS. Clones were sequenced by immunoSEQ multiplex PCR, and TCRdb holds only the in-frame ones, with some missing. The sample shows approximately 69,000 clones, approximately 93% of them seen only once. Sequencing was done on a sample of blood. The receptor was isolated from a male donor with vitiligo. The rearrangement links TRBV25-1 to TRBJ2-7; D might be TRBD1 (5 bases). DNA of the CDR3: TGTGCCAGCACTTCAGGGTTAGGCGAGCAGTACTTC. Its translation is CASTSGLGEQYF.